The entry below gives a single T cell receptor beta chain sequence along with its context. The antigen is unknown. The Oncomine TCR Beta short-read assay sequenced DNA from cultured CD4+ T cells. TCRdb reprocessed the PCR reads with MiXCR, giving one entry per CDR3 protein. Among some 5,000 distinct CDR3 sequences listed, around three fifths were seen once. This entry comes from a study of vaccination and CD4 T cells after COVID-19. Overall study: Overlapping SARS-CoV-2, HCoV-NL63, HCoV-OC43 and HCoV-229E spike peptides were used to stimulate cells.

Treatment meaning: roughly ten-day PBMC culture with coronavirus spike peptide pools or control peptides (ViraFEST assay). The CDR3 is 11 amino acids. Per the germline V gene, CDR1 is GTSNPN and CDR2 is SVGIG (reference sequence). Trimming cost V 2 bases and J 2 bases, with 4 bases left between them. The gene calls are TRBV30 and TRBJ2-7; D gene ambiguous. This clonotype was sampled from a human donor who had recovered from COVID-19. Material for sequencing was CD4+ T cells from blood, cultured in vitro. The CDR3 is CAWSFTYEQYF. Written as DNA, the CDR3 is TGTGCCTGGAGTTTTACCTACGAGCAGTACTTC.